The 9 T cell receptor beta chains below come from one sample, sequenced in a study of neurological immune-mediated disorders. TCRdb redid the calling of the 5' RACE reads with MiXCR, one entry per CDR3 protein. The table lists roughly 100,000 distinct CDR3 sequences, about 10% of them singletons. Time point given: longitudinal time-point 3. What was sequenced was PBMCs. The receptor set was obtained from a female donor with HTLV-1-associated myelopathy (HAM/TSP).

The chain joins TRBV5-7 to TRBJ2-7; 10 bases map to TRBD1. TRBV5-7 is an ORF, and what it does is uncertain. This CDR3 spans 18 amino acids. V trimming: 4 bases; J trimming: 2 bases; junction bases outside the gene matches: 15. The CDR3 coding sequence is TGTGCCAGCAGCACCCGGGACAGGGGAAGTCGTACTCCCTACGAGCAGTACTTC. As protein: CASSTRDRGSRTPYEQYF.

This clonotype was detected many times. J is TRBJ2-3 and V is TRBV7-2; 7 nucleotides match TRBD1. V lost 5 bases to trimming and J lost 4 bases; unmatched junction nucleotides: 9. This CDR3 region has 15 residues. CDR1 SGHTA and CDR2 FQGNSA come from the germline V gene. The CDR3 nucleotides read TGTGCCAGCAGCCTTAGACAGGGTGTAGCAGATACGCAGTATTTT. It encodes CASSLRQGVADTQYF.

This clonotype was observed at least ten times. The V call is TRBV2, the J call TRBJ2-1; 11 bases line up with TRBD2. This CDR3 is built from 16 residues. Per germline, CDR1 SNHLY and CDR2 FYNNEI. V gave up 6 bases and J gave up 4 bases; unmatched junction bases: 8. The CDR3 spells CASRESGTSGYNEQFF. As DNA, the CDR3 is TGTGCCAGCAGAGAATCCGGGACTAGCGGATACAATGAGCAGTTCTTC.

In this sample, this clonotype turned up a few times. The chain joins TRBV20-1 to TRBJ2-3; TRBD2 might be the D (6 bases). Trimming removed 6 bases at V and 4 bases at J, with 14 bases between. The CDR3 length is 13 residues. Germline lookup yields CDR1 DFQATT and CDR2 SNEGSKA (reference sequence). CDR3 loop: CSANRGKSDTQYF. The CDR3 region has the DNA TGCAGTGCAAATCGCGGGAAATCAGATACGCAGTATTTT.

Many counts were recorded for this clonotype. The chain is built from TRBV2 and TRBJ2-1, with 8 bases identical to TRBD2. The trim removed 1 base at V and 12 bases at J, leaving 2 bases unmatched. The CDR3 runs 12 residues. The germline V gene encodes CDR1 SNHLY and CDR2 FYNNEI. This CDR3 is CASSEVLAGQFF. DNA of the CDR3: TGTGCCAGCAGTGAAGTCCTAGCGGGGCAGTTCTTC.

This clonotype was detected many times. The rearrangement links TRBV5-1 to TRBJ2-1, with D hard to call. Germline V gives CDR1 SGHRS, CDR2 YFSETQ. This CDR3 spans 17 amino acids. The V and J ends lost 2 bases and 4 bases respectively, with 19 bases between them. The CDR3 DNA reads TGCGCCAGCAGCTTTGGTGGGCCTCCCGGGTCTTACAATGAGCAGTTCTTC. Amino acids: CASSFGGPPGSYNEQFF.

The chain recombines TRBV6-5 with TRBJ2-3; D unclear. This CDR3 spans 11 amino acids. CDR1 and CDR2 (germline): MNHEY, SVGAGI. The V gene lost 0 bases and the J gene lost 7 bases, with 2 bases spanning the gap. The CDR3 sequence is CASSYSNTQYF. CDR3 in DNA: TGTGCCAGCAGTTACTCGAATACGCAGTATTTT.

This clonotype has ten or more counts. This chain links TRBV5-1 with TRBJ2-6, with D perhaps TRBD1 or TRBD2 (6 bases each). The CDR3 spans 15 residues. V gave up 6 bases and J gave up 0 bases, with 10 bases separating them. Germline CDR1 and CDR2: SGHRS and YFSETQ. CDR3 in DNA: TGCGCCAGCAAAGGGGGGCTCTCTGGGGCCAACGTCCTGACTTTC. Amino acid sequence: CASKGGLSGANVLTF.

About this clonotype: Given a much more abundant clone one base away, this may be a read error. The chain joins TRBV7-2 to TRBJ2-5; 10 positions agree with TRBD2. The CDR3 covers 16 residues. Germline V gives CDR1 SGHTA, CDR2 FQGNSA. The CDR3 DNA is TGTGTCAGCAGCTTAGCGCTAGCGGGGGCGAAAGAGACCCAGTACTTC. This codes for CVSSLALAGAKETQYF.